The source of this T cell receptor beta chain is a study of patients and donors after allogeneic stem cell transplantation. Germline-derived CDR1 and CDR2 are ENHRY and SYGVKD. V shed 10 bases, J shed 4 bases, and the junction held 15 bases outside the gene matches. The CDR3 spans 16 residues. A single record per CDR3 protein comes from TCRdb applying MiXCR to the RT-PCR reads. The sample has a few hundred thousand distinct CDR3 sequences; 12% to 15% are singletons. V is TRBV10-3 and J is TRBJ1-3; 8 bases line up with TRBD1. This sequence was found in a human donor who was either an allogeneic HSCT recipient or a stem cell or donor lymphocyte infusion donor (not recorded which). It is not recorded whose cells these are; they may come from a transplant donor. The sequencing sample was made of blood, either unsorted or a sorted T cell fraction (not recorded which). The CDR3 sequence is CATVGVAGGKGNTIYF. The CDR3 DNA reads as TGTGCCACCGTCGGGGTCGCAGGGGGCAAAGGAAACACCATATATTTT.